Reported below is one TCR beta chain. This specimen comes from a study of blood T cell repertoires in COVID-19. Study overall: PBMCs, B-cell-depleted T cells, or T cells were the source of the cDNA or gDNA that made up the material.

The germline V and J ends were trimmed by 0 bases and 1 base, with 12 bases remaining between them. The length of the CDR3 is 16 residues. Germline CDR1 LNHNV, CDR2 YYDKDF (reference sequence). Methods used by the authors: For nucleated cells, counts were estimated from reference gene primer amplification. The method was immunoSEQ multiplex PCR; TCRdb's version includes in-frame clones alone and lacks a portion of them. The D gene and trimming were derived from the DNA, and the V and J assignments and clone size from that table. The sample lists roughly 300,000 clones; 80% to 90% were seen once. Participant ages covered about 18 to 95 years across about 22 US areas.

Material for sequencing was PBMCs or T cells enriched from blood (not recorded which). This TCR came from a middle-aged woman with acute COVID-19. The chain is built from TRBV15 and TRBJ1-1, with TRBD1 as a possible D gene (5 bases). The CDR3 protein is CATSREAGLGNTEAFF. In DNA form, the CDR3 reads TGTGCCACCAGCAGAGAGGCAGGGCTGGGGAACACTGAAGCTTTCTTT.